This T cell receptor beta chain originates from a study of shared T cell receptors in the human thymus. The germline CDR1 and CDR2 sequences are MNHEY and SMNVEV (reference sequence). The CDR3 contains 16 residues. V trimming: 10 bases; J trimming: 3 bases; junction bases outside the gene matches: 13. Method: immunoSEQ multiplex PCR; TCRdb's copy keeps in-frame clones and lacks some. The sample gives about 610,000 clones, more than 75% of which show up once; about 0.01% is in the top ten. The sample also formed part of further work on human thymus T cells. As that report states: Within thymic and blood repertoires, V and J gene usage appeared to be biased.

The clonotype comes from a boy younger than two with a congenital heart defect. Material: thymocytes. This chain uses TRBV27 with TRBJ2-1, with 9 bases aligning to TRBD2. In nucleotides, the CDR3 is TGTGCCAAGATCGTAGCGGGAGTTAACATCTACAATGAGCAGTTCTTC. It translates to CAKIVAGVNIYNEQFF.